This paragraph reports one TCR beta chain. Its target is not known. The sample is drawn from a study of OX40 agonist ivuxolimab in advanced cancers. About the research overall: One hepatocellular carcinoma and a couple of cutaneous melanoma patients partially responded.

Exclusion of a patient followed from autoimmune disease history or systemic immunosuppression. Whole-study results and caveats: At 0.1 to 3.0 mg/kg, CD4+ and CD8+ blood T cells expanded clonally by week 6. The investigators did not determine what antigen specificity the expanded peripheral T cells had.

This table comes from immunoSEQ multiplex PCR, and its TCRdb copy is limited to in-frame clones, with some not included. The sample lists around 70,000 clones; roughly four fifths were seen once. Germline V gene lookup returns CDR1 MDHEN and CDR2 SYDVKM. Trimming removed 5 bases from V and 0 bases from J; junction bases left unmatched: 17. The CDR3 loop spans 19 amino acids. The material sequenced was CD4+ or CD8+ T cells sorted from blood, taken in a trial of the OX40 agonist ivuxolimab. The genes are TRBV28 and TRBJ2-7; 9 bases align to TRBD2. The sequence was collected from an adult with an advanced solid tumor such as melanoma, head and neck, liver or kidney cancer. CDR3 loop: CASSIHLRTSASSSYEQYF. CDR3 coding DNA: TGTGCCAGCAGTATCCATCTCCGGACTAGCGCCTCGAGCTCCTACGAGCAGTACTTC.